This T cell receptor beta chain emerged from a study of cytomegalovirus exposure and HLA in healthy donors. General study points: Accounts indicate the classifier identified cytomegalovirus status with strong specificity and sensitivity. According to the study, approximately 150 TCR beta chains were cytomegalovirus-associated. Specificity for CMV antigens was confirmed in vitro for a few of the CMV-associated chains.

The assay was immunoSEQ multiplex PCR, and TCRdb's table has in-frame clones only and misses some. The sample lists some 79,000 clones; around 94% were seen once. Separation from the roughly 670-subject first cohort characterized the roughly 120-subject validation cohort, to which the donors belonged. Details on this clone: What it binds is not known.

The TCR comes from a woman aged 18-35 years in good health and CMV-seropositive. The source material was PBMCs.

The CDR3: CARGQGANEKLFF. As DNA, the CDR3 is TGTGCCAGAGGACAGGGGGCGAATGAAAAACTGTTTTTT. The chain couples TRBV7-9 to TRBJ1-4; TRBD1 agrees at 11 bases. V was clipped by 9 bases and J by 5 bases; unmatched bases: 2. Germline V gene lookup returns CDR1 SEHNR and CDR2 FQNEAQ (reference sequence). The CDR3 loop spans 13 amino acids. The full variable domain, in which reference TRBV7-9 and TRBJ1-4 provide the parts outside the CDR3, is DTGVSQNPRHKITKRGQNVTFRCDPISEHNRLYWYRQTLGQGPEFLTYFQNEAQLEKSRLLSDRFSAERPKGSFSTLEIQRTEQGDSAMYLCARGQGANEKLFFGSGTQLSVL.